The sequence of this TCR beta chain was determined in a study of blood T cell repertoires in COVID-19. As handled by the study authors: The authors estimated nucleated cell counts from reference gene primer amplification. Some clones are missing from TCRdb's copy, which holds only in-frame ones; the method was immunoSEQ multiplex PCR. That table gives V, J and clone size, and the DNA gave D and trimming. The sample holds 300,000 to 350,000 clones, 90% seen once. V shed 5 bases and J 2 bases; nucleotides not matched to a gene: 1. The length of the CDR3 is 14 residues. In germline, CDR1 is KGHDR, CDR2 SFDVKD. Details on this clone: This sample includes further DNA sequences coding for the same CDR3.

The rearrangement joins TRBV24-1 to TRBJ1-2; 10 bases map to TRBD1. The sequence was collected from a woman aged 18-29 years with acute COVID-19. The sample comprised PBMCs or T cells enriched from blood (not recorded which). The CDR3 sequence: CATSGGQGNYGYTF. The DNA for the CDR3 is TGTGCCACCAGTGGGGGACAGGGGAACTATGGCTACACCTTC.